The entry below gives a single T cell receptor (beta chain) sequence along with its context. V lost 5 bases and J 2 bases, leaving 13 bases between the germline ends. Germline V CDR1 and CDR2: SGHNT, YENEEA. The CDR3 length is 14 residues. The sample comes from a study of molecular identifiers for immune sequencing clone quantification. TCRdb called the PCR reads again in MiXCR, with one record for every CDR3 protein. The table has a few hundred thousand distinct CDR3 sequences, roughly 24% seen once; the top ten hold 0.74%. This sequence joins TRBV11-3 and TRBJ2-7; TRBD1 is a possible D gene (6 bases). This TCR came from a human donor in good health. Some libraries in this study had Jurkat cell RNA spiked in. The sequenced sample consisted of naive CD8+ T cells from blood, with Jurkat cell RNA spiked in. The subset here: FACS-sorted CD8+CD4-CCR7+CD45RA+ naive T cells. CDR3 nucleotides: TGTGCCAGCAGCCCGGGACATCTTACCTACGAGCAGTACTTC. Translated, it gives CASSPGHLTYEQYF.